Sequencing of this T cell receptor beta chain was carried out in a study of T cell clonotyping in hematopoietic cell transplantation. In the case of this clone: What it binds is unknown.

Samples: about 28 days before transplant, then days 30, 100 and 180 after. The CDR3 contains 14 residues. Germline V gene sequence: CDR1 MNHEY, CDR2 SVGAGI. V shed 7 bases, J shed 0 bases, and the junction held 5 bases outside the gene matches. Study-level findings and limits: Recipient TCR diversity dropped after transplant; expanded clonotypes rose from day 30 to 180. Higher Inverse Simpson Index values in graft donor and pretransplant recipient predicted broader posttransplant TCR diversity.

The table came from immunoSEQ multiplex PCR; TCRdb's copy has only in-frame clones and leaves some out. The sample includes about 12,000 clones, 92% seen only once; the top ten take approximately 8%. This chain connects TRBV6-5 to TRBJ2-7; the match to TRBD1 covers 8 bases. The starting material was PBMCs, obtained 100 days after allogeneic stem cell transplant. The TCR was taken from a female patient aged 45 to 65 who had an allogeneic stem cell transplant from an unrelated donor, so the T cells may come from the graft donor. Some clones in this sample may be carry-over from other donors' samples. DNA of the CDR3: TGTGCCAGCACGATCGGACAGGGCTCCTACGAGCAGTACTTC. It encodes CASTIGQGSYEQYF.